The rows below give T cell receptor beta chains drawn from one sample of a study of blood T cell repertoires in COVID-19. Generated by immunoSEQ multiplex PCR, the TCRdb table keeps only in-frame clones and is missing some. Among some 110,000 clones listed, about 83% were seen once. The sequenced sample was peripheral blood. The receptors derive from a man between 65 and 85 years old with acute or convalescent COVID-19. CDR3s include the opening cysteine and the closing phenylalanine or tryptophan. D genes are given only for firm matches. Rows give clone size only sometimes, using once, few, many, or a class for an expanded clone.

j_call: TRBJ2-5
clone_size: NA
d_call: TRBD2
v_call: TRBV18
cdr3_nt: TGTGCCAGCTCACGAACTAGCGGGGGGATGGCAGAGACCCAGTACTTC
cdr3_aa: CASSRTSGGMAETQYF

j_call: TRBJ2-3
clone_size: NA
d_call: TRBD2
v_call: TRBV7-9
cdr3_nt: TGTGCCAGCAGGGGCGGGACTAGCGGGAGCGCAGATACGCAGTATTTT
cdr3_aa: CASRGGTSGSADTQYF

j_call: TRBJ2-3
clone_size: NA
d_call: TRBD2
v_call: TRBV19
cdr3_nt: TGTGCCAGTAGAACCTCTTTCGCGGGAGGAGGCGATACGCAGTATTTT
cdr3_aa: CASRTSFAGGGDTQYF

j_call: TRBJ2-7
clone_size: few
d_call: TRBD2
v_call: TRBV25-1
cdr3_nt: TGTGCCAGCAGCCCGGGGGGCTCCTACGAGCAGTACTTC
cdr3_aa: CASSPGGSYEQYF

j_call: TRBJ2-2
clone_size: NA
d_call: NA
v_call: TRBV28
cdr3_nt: TGTGCCAGCAGCCTACAGTCCACCGGGGAGCTGTTTTTT
cdr3_aa: CASSLQSTGELFF

j_call: TRBJ1-2
clone_size: NA
d_call: NA
v_call: TRBV7-2
cdr3_nt: TGTGCCAGCAGCTTAAGCCAGGGGTTCAAGAGTTATGGCTACACCTTC
cdr3_aa: CASSLSQGFKSYGYTF

j_call: TRBJ1-2
clone_size: few
d_call: NA
v_call: TRBV11-2
cdr3_nt: TGTGCCAGCAGCTCACCATTCAGGGTTGGCGAGAGTGGCTACACCTTC
cdr3_aa: CASSSPFRVGESGYTF

j_call: TRBJ1-5
clone_size: once
d_call: NA
v_call: TRBV29-1
cdr3_nt: TGCAGCGTTGAACCGTATCAGCCCCAGCATTTT
cdr3_aa: CSVEPYQPQHF

j_call: TRBJ2-5
clone_size: NA
d_call: TRBD2
v_call: TRBV7-9
cdr3_nt: TGTGCCAGCAGCGAGAGCGGGGGGGCCCACCGAGAGACCCAGTACTTC
cdr3_aa: CASSESGGAHRETQYF

j_call: TRBJ2-2
clone_size: once
d_call: TRBD2
v_call: TRBV18
cdr3_nt: TGTGCCAGCTCACCACCGGGATTACATTTCGGGAGGTCCGGGGAGCTGTTTTTT
cdr3_aa: CASSPPGLHFGRSGELFF

j_call: TRBJ2-2
clone_size: NA
d_call: NA
v_call: TRBV5-1
cdr3_nt: TGCGCCAGCAGTTTCTCGCGAGGTGCCGGGGAGCTGTTTTTT
cdr3_aa: CASSFSRGAGELFF

j_call: TRBJ1-5
clone_size: NA
d_call: NA
v_call: TRBV30
cdr3_nt: TGTGCCTGGAGTGTGGGCAATAATCAGCCCCAGCATTTT
cdr3_aa: CAWSVGNNQPQHF

j_call: TRBJ1-4
clone_size: NA
d_call: NA
v_call: TRBV4-1
cdr3_nt: TGCGCCAGCAGCAGATATTTCCAGGGTCCGGATGAAAAACTGTTTTTT
cdr3_aa: CASSRYFQGPDEKLFF

j_call: TRBJ1-1
clone_size: NA
d_call: NA
v_call: TRBV18
cdr3_nt: TGTGCCAGCTCACCACCAGGGCAGGGTACTGAAGCTTTCTTT
cdr3_aa: CASSPPGQGTEAFF

j_call: TRBJ1-1
clone_size: NA
d_call: TRBD1
v_call: TRBV19
cdr3_nt: TGTGCCAGTAGCCAAGGACAGGGGGCGATGTCTTTCTTT
cdr3_aa: CASSQGQGAMSFF

j_call: TRBJ2-3
clone_size: NA
d_call: NA
v_call: TRBV30
cdr3_nt: TGTGCCTGGACCCCCGGAGGCACAGATACGCAGTATTTT
cdr3_aa: CAWTPGGTDTQYF

j_call: TRBJ1-4
clone_size: NA
d_call: NA
v_call: TRBV5-1
cdr3_nt: TGCGCCAGCAGCCCGAGAACAACTAATGAAAAACTGTTTTTT
cdr3_aa: CASSPRTTNEKLFF

j_call: TRBJ2-2
clone_size: NA
d_call: TRBD1
v_call: TRBV5-1
cdr3_nt: TGCGCCAGCAGCTTGACCAATCCGGGACAGGGGACCGGGGAGCTGTTTTTT
cdr3_aa: CASSLTNPGQGTGELFF

j_call: TRBJ2-1
clone_size: once
d_call: NA
v_call: TRBV18
cdr3_nt: TGTGCCAGCTCACCATCGTCCGGGAGAGGATATGAGCAGTTCTTC
cdr3_aa: CASSPSSGRGYEQFF

j_call: TRBJ2-7
clone_size: NA
d_call: NA
v_call: TRBV5-5
cdr3_nt: TGTGCCAGCAGCTTGGCACAGACAACCTACGAGCAGTACTTC
cdr3_aa: CASSLAQTTYEQYF

j_call: TRBJ2-1
clone_size: NA
d_call: NA
v_call: TRBV9
cdr3_nt: TGTGCCAGCAGCGTAGCTAAGAACCGCCAACCTTACAATGAGCAGTTCTTC
cdr3_aa: CASSVAKNRQPYNEQFF

j_call: TRBJ2-5
clone_size: NA
d_call: NA
v_call: TRBV7-2
cdr3_nt: TGTGCCAGCAGCCCCGCACGGTGGGGCATTGGGACCCAGTACTTC
cdr3_aa: CASSPARWGIGTQYF

j_call: TRBJ2-5
clone_size: NA
d_call: NA
v_call: TRBV10-3
cdr3_nt: TGTGCCATCAGTGCGGCGACTAGTGAGGGAGAGACCCAGTACTTC
cdr3_aa: CAISAATSEGETQYF

j_call: TRBJ2-5
clone_size: NA
d_call: NA
v_call: TRBV18
cdr3_nt: TGTGCCAGCTCACCACCAGATCGCGGAACCCAGTACTTC
cdr3_aa: CASSPPDRGTQYF

j_call: TRBJ1-4
clone_size: NA
d_call: NA
v_call: TRBV4-1
cdr3_nt: TGCGCCAGCAGCCCCGCCTCAACAGGGACCCTTTCCATTGGGCAACTGTTTTTT
cdr3_aa: CASSPASTGTLSIGQLFF

j_call: TRBJ1-1
clone_size: NA
d_call: TRBD1
v_call: TRBV7-2
cdr3_nt: TGTGCCAGCAGCCCAGCCGGGACAGAGAACACTGAAGCTTTCTTT
cdr3_aa: CASSPAGTENTEAFF

j_call: TRBJ1-5
clone_size: NA
d_call: NA
v_call: TRBV5-8
cdr3_nt: TGTGCCAGCAGCTGGGGGCGTGAGTCCCCGGGCAATCAGCCCCAGCATTTT
cdr3_aa: CASSWGRESPGNQPQHF